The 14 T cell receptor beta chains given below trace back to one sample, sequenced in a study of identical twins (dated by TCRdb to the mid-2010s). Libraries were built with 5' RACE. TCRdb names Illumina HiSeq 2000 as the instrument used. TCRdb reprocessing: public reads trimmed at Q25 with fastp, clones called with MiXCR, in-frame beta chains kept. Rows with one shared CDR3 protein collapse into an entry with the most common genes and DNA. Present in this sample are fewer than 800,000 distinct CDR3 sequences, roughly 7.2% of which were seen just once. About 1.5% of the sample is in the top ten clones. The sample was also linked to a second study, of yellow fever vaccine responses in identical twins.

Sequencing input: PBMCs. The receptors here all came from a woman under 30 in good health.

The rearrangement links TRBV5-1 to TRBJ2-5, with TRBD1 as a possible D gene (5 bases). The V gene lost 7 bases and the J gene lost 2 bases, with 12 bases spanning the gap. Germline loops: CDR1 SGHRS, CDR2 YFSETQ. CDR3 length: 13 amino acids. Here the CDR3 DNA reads TGCGCCAGCGCCTGGACACTTCAAGAGACCCAGTACTTC. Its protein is CASAWTLQETQYF.

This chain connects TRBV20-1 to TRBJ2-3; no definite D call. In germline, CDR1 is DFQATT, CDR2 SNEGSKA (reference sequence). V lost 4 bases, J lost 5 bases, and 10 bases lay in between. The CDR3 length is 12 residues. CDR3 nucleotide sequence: TGCAGTGCTAAGACCCAAGGAGATACGCAGTATTTT. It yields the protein CSAKTQGDTQYF.

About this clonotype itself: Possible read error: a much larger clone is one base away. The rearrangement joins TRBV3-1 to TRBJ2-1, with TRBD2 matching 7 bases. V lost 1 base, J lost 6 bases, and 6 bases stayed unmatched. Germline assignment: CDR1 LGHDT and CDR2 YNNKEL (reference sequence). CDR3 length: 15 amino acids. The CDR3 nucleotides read TGTGCCAGCAGCCAAGGGGGACTAATATTCAATGAGCAGTTCTTC. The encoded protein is CASSQGGLIFNEQFF.

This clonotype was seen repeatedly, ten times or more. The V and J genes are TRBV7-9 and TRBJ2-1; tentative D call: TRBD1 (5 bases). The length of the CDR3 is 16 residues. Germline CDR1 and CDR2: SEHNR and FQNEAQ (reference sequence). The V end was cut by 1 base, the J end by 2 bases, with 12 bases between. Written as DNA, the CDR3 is TGTGCCAGCAGCTTAGTTTTTGGCAGGGCCTACAATGAGCAGTTCTTC. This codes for CASSLVFGRAYNEQFF.

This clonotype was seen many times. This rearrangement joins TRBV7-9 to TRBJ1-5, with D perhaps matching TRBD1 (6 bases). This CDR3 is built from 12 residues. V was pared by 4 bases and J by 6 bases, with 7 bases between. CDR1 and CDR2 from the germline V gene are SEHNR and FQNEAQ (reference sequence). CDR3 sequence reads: CASSSRGQPQHF. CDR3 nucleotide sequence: TGTGCCAGCAGCTCCAGGGGTCAGCCCCAGCATTTT.

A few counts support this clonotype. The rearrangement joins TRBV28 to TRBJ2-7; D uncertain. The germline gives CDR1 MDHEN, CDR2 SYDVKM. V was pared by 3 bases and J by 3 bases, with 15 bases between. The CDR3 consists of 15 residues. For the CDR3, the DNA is TGTGCCAGCAGTTTTGGAGCAGGCTCTCACTACGAGCAGTACGTC. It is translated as CASSFGAGSHYEQYV.

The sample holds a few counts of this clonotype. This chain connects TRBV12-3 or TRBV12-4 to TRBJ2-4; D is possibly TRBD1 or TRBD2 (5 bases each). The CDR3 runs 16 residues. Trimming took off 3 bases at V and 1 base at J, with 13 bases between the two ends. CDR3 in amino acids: CASSFSGTLAKNIQYF. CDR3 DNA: TGTGCCAGCAGTTTTTCCGGGACCTTGGCCAAAAACATTCAGTACTTC.

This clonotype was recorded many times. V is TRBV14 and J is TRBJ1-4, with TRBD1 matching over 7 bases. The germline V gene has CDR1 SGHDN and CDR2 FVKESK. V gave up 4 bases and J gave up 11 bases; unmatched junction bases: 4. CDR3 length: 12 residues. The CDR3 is CASSPTGLKLFF. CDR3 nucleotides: TGTGCCAGCAGCCCGACAGGGTTGAAACTGTTTTTT.

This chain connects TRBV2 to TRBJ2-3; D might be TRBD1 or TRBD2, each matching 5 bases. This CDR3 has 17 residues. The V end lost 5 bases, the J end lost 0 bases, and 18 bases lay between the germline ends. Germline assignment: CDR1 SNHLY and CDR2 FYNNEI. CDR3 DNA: TGTGCCAGCAGTAGACAAGGGACGGATCAAAGCACAGATACGCAGTATTTT. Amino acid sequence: CASSRQGTDQSTDTQYF.

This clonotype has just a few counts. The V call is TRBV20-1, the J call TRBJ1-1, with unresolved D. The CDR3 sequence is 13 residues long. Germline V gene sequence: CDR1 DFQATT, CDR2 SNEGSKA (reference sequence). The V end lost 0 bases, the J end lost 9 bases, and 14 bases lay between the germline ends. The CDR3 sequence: CSARDRLLKKAFF. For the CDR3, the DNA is TGCAGTGCTAGAGATCGTCTCCTGAAAAAAGCTTTCTTT.

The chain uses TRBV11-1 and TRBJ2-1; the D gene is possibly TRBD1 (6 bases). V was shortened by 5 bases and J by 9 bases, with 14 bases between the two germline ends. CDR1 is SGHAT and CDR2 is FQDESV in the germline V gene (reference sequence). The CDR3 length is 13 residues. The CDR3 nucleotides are TGTGCCAGCAGCCCCAGGGGTGTGGGTGAGCAGTTCTTC. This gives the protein CASSPRGVGEQFF.

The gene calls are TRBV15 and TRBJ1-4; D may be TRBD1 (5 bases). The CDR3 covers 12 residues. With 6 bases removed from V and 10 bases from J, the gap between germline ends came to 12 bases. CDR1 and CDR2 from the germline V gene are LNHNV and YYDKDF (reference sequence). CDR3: CATRAPGGKLFF. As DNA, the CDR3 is TGTGCCACCAGGGCGCCGGGGGGAAAACTGTTTTTT.

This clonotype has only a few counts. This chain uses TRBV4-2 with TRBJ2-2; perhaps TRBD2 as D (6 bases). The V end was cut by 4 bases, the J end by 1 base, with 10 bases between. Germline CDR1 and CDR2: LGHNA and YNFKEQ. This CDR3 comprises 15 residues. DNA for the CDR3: TGTGCCAGCAGCCTGATAGCGGAGAACACCGGGGAGCTGTTTTTT. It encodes CASSLIAENTGELFF.

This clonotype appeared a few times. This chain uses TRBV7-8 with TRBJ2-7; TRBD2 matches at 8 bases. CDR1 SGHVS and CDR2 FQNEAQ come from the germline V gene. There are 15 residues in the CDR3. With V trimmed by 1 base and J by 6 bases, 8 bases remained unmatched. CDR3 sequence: CASSLEFGRATEQYF. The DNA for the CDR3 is TGTGCCAGCAGCTTAGAGTTCGGGAGGGCCACCGAGCAGTACTTC.